Following are 30 T cell receptor beta chains from one sample sequenced in a study of shared clonotypes between healthy human individuals. Produced via immunoSEQ multiplex PCR; TCRdb's table is partial and in-frame only. This sample carries about 700,000 clones, about 74% of them seen once, and the ten largest clones take about 1.7%. The sequenced sample was memory CD4+ T cells sorted from blood. Subset reported: CD45RA-negative fraction. These receptors all come from a woman aged 25 to 39 in good health.

The chain employs TRBV6-6 and TRBJ1-3, with 7 positions matching TRBD1. Germline lookup yields CDR1 MNHNY and CDR2 SVGAGI (reference sequence). V shed 0 bases, J shed 2 bases, and the junction held 4 bases outside the gene matches. CDR3 length equals 16 residues. The CDR3 region is CASSYSSTGAGNTIYF. DNA for the CDR3: TGTGCCAGCAGTTACTCGAGTACAGGGGCTGGAAACACCATATATTTT.

Only one count was recorded for this clone. V is TRBV7-2 and J is TRBJ2-5; 7 bases fit TRBD2. This CDR3 comprises 15 residues. Per germline, CDR1 SGHTA and CDR2 FQGNSA. With 5 bases clipped from V and 5 bases from J, the junction kept 11 bases outside the gene matches. CDR3 residues: CASSPQRGRGETQYF. The CDR3 nucleotides are TGTGCCAGCAGCCCCCAGCGCGGGAGAGGCGAGACCCAGTACTTC. Based on the CDR3 plus reference TRBV7-2 and TRBJ2-5, the full variable domain is GAGVSQSPSNKVTEKGKDVELRCDPISGHTALYWYRQSLGQGLEFLIYFQGNSAPDKSGLPSDRFSAERTGGSVSTLTIQRTQQEDSAVYLCASSPQRGRGETQYFGPGTRLLVL.

The CDR3 bases are TGCGCCAGCAGCCTTTCTGACAGGGAAAATGAAAAACTGTTTTTT. Protein sequence: CASSLSDRENEKLFF. The chain combines TRBV4-1 with TRBJ1-4; the match to TRBD1 covers 7 bases. V lost 4 bases, J lost 5 bases, and 7 bases stayed unmatched. Germline loops: CDR1 MGHRA, CDR2 YSYEKL. The CDR3 totals 15 residues.

This clone was recorded once. V usage is TRBV19 and J usage is TRBJ2-1; 11 nucleotides line up with TRBD2. Unmatched junction bases numbered 6, after V lost 3 bases and J lost 8 bases. The CDR3 is 15 amino acids. CDR1 and CDR2 from the germline V gene are LNHDA and SQIVND (reference sequence). CDR3 in amino acids: CASSITSGSSDEQFF. The CDR3, as DNA: TGTGCCAGTAGTATTACTAGCGGGAGTTCAGATGAGCAGTTCTTC.

CDR3 in amino acids: CASSQLRGNWELFF. The CDR3 DNA reads as TGTGCCAGCAGTCAACTTAGAGGGAACTGGGAGCTGTTTTTT. The chain recombines TRBV2 with TRBJ2-2, with D perhaps matching TRBD2 (5 bases). This CDR3 region has 14 residues. Trimming removed 5 bases from V and 9 bases from J, with 16 bases in between. From germline, CDR1 is SNHLY and CDR2 FYNNEI.

V is TRBV4-1 and J is TRBJ2-7, with D possibly called TRBD1 or TRBD2 (5 bases each). This CDR3 has 17 residues. The germline V gene encodes CDR1 MGHRA and CDR2 YSYEKL. The ends were cut back, 4 bases at V and 3 bases at J, with 22 bases in the middle. The CDR3 DNA follows: TGCGCCAGCAGCCGGGGGTATGGGATGGAGGCGAACTACGAGCAGTACTTC. Translated, it gives CASSRGYGMEANYEQYF.

A few counts support this clone. The V gene is TRBV9, the J gene TRBJ1-6; D unclear. There are 15 residues in the CDR3. The V and J ends lost 0 bases and 6 bases respectively, with 10 bases between them. The V gene's germline CDR1 is SGDLS and CDR2 YYNGEE. The CDR3 region has the DNA TGTGCCAGCAGCGTAGTAGGCCAGCCTAATTCACCCCTCCACTTT. Protein sequence: CASSVVGQPNSPLHF.

V gene TRBV19 combines with J gene TRBJ2-1; a possible D gene is TRBD2 (6 bases). V lost 3 bases to trimming and J lost 1 base, with 10 bases between them. CDR3 length: 15 amino acids. The germline gives CDR1 LNHDA, CDR2 SQIVND (reference sequence). The CDR3 DNA is TGTGCCAGTAGTATTGGGGCGGGATCCTACAATGAGCAGTTCTTC. This gives the protein CASSIGAGSYNEQFF.

The chain joins TRBV5-1 to TRBJ2-1; the match to TRBD2 covers 15 bases. V trimming: 3 bases; J trimming: 7 bases; junction bases outside the gene matches: 8. The CDR3 contains 17 residues. Germline CDR1 is SGHRS and CDR2 is YFSETQ. The CDR3 loop is CASSSGLAGGPGNEQFF. The CDR3 region has the DNA TGCGCCAGCAGCTCCGGACTAGCGGGAGGGCCGGGTAATGAGCAGTTCTTC. Based on the CDR3 plus reference TRBV5-1 and TRBJ2-1, the full variable domain is KAGVTQTPRYLIKTRGQQVTLSCSPISGHRSVSWYQQTPGQGLQFLFEYFSETQRNKGNFPGRFSGRQFSNSRSEMNVSTLELGDSALYLCASSSGLAGGPGNEQFFGPGTRLTVL.

This clone was observed a few times. Additional DNA sequences in this sample encode the identical CDR3. This chain connects TRBV19 to TRBJ2-2, with D hard to call. The germline V gene has CDR1 LNHDA and CDR2 SQIVND (reference sequence). The CDR3 loop spans 15 amino acids. Trimming pared 1 base from V and 2 bases from J, leaving 8 bases between. Here the CDR3 DNA reads TGTGCCAGTAGTATAGGCGGTAGCAACACCGGGGAGCTGTTTTTT. Translating it yields CASSIGGSNTGELFF.

In regard to this clone: The same CDR3 is also encoded by other DNA sequences in this sample. V usage is TRBV25-1 and J usage is TRBJ1-1; possibly TRBD1 for D (5 bases). V was trimmed by 7 bases and J by 5 bases, leaving 11 bases between them. Germline lookup yields CDR1 MGHDK and CDR2 SYGVNS. The CDR3 is 12 residues long. The CDR3 loop is CASTQGGTEAFF. DNA for the CDR3: TGTGCCAGCACTCAGGGAGGGACTGAAGCTTTCTTT.

The chain carries TRBV28 and TRBJ1-2, with D unresolved. Trimming left V 11 bases short and J 4 bases short, with 23 bases between. CDR3 size: 15 residues. Germline V lookup: CDR1 MDHEN, CDR2 SYDVKM. The CDR3 DNA sequence: TGTGCCGCTCAAGGTCTTGACCTCTTATCCTATGGCTACACCTTC. Translated, it gives CAAQGLDLLSYGYTF.

This clone appeared once. CDR3: CASSLVIGTNTGELFF. The CDR3, as DNA: TGCGCCAGCAGCTTGGTCATAGGAACGAACACCGGGGAGCTGTTTTTT. This rearrangement joins TRBV5-1 to TRBJ2-2; D is ambiguous. The CDR3 is 16 residues long. Per the germline V gene, CDR1 is SGHRS and CDR2 is YFSETQ. Trimming removed 0 bases at V and 0 bases at J, with 9 bases between.

A word on this clone: A much bigger clone sits one base away, suggesting this may be a read error. The rearrangement joins TRBV7-8 to TRBJ2-7, with D tentatively TRBD2 (6 bases). Per the germline V gene, CDR1 is SGHVS and CDR2 is FQNEAQ. The CDR3 consists of 13 residues. Trimming stripped 0 bases from V and 3 bases from J, with 6 bases between. CDR3 region: CASSLAGGYEQYF. CDR3 bases: TGTGCCAGCAGCTTAGCGGGAGGCTACGAGCAGTACTTC.

V gene TRBV5-1 combines with J gene TRBJ2-5, with a tentative D call TRBD1 (5 bases). Germline V gene data show CDR1 as SGHRS and CDR2 as YFSETQ. Trimming cost V 3 bases and J 5 bases, with 14 bases left between them. The CDR3 is made up of 14 amino acids. CDR3 DNA: TGCGCCAGCAGCTGGGGCTCAGAGGCCGAGACCCAGTACTTC. It encodes CASSWGSEAETQYF.

The chain is built from TRBV7-2 and TRBJ2-1, with D perhaps matching TRBD2 (5 bases). Germline CDR1 reads SGHTA; CDR2 reads FQGNSA. The CDR3 runs 15 residues. V lost 4 bases and J 5 bases, leaving 15 bases between the germline ends. The CDR3 region has the DNA TGTGCCAGCAGCTCCGCGGGCGGAGCTAACAATGAGCAGTTCTTC. This gives the protein CASSSAGGANNEQFF.

The rearrangement uses TRBV5-1 and TRBJ1-1; D is undetermined. The V end was cut by 0 bases, the J end by 1 base, with 7 bases between. The CDR3 length is 14 residues. Germline-derived CDR1 and CDR2 are SGHRS and YFSETQ. The CDR3, as DNA: TGCGCCAGCAGCTTGGAACGGCCGAACACTGAAGCTTTCTTT. Encoded protein: CASSLERPNTEAFF.

This clone was counted once. The V and J genes are TRBV9 and TRBJ2-4; 9 nucleotides line up with TRBD1. CDR1 is SGDLS and CDR2 is YYNGEE in the germline V gene. CDR3 length equals 14 residues. Unmatched junction bases numbered 6, after V lost 4 bases and J lost 7 bases. CDR3 in amino acids: CASSLGTGKNIQYF. CDR3 bases: TGTGCCAGCAGCCTTGGGACAGGGAAGAACATTCAGTACTTC. Supplemented by reference TRBV9 and TRBJ2-4, the full variable domain reads DSGVTQTPKHLITATGQRVTLRCSPRSGDLSVYWYQQSLDQGLQFLIQYYNGEERAKGNILERFSAQQFPDLHSELNLSSLELGDSALYFCASSLGTGKNIQYFGAGTRLSVL.

The chain links TRBV28 to TRBJ2-1; D remains unclear. CDR3 size: 11 residues. The V and J ends lost 2 bases and 5 bases respectively, with 1 base between them. Germline values: CDR1 MDHEN, CDR2 SYDVKM. CDR3 sequence reads: CASSLNNEQFF. The DNA of the CDR3 is TGTGCCAGCAGTTTAAACAATGAGCAGTTCTTC. Combining the CDR3 with reference TRBV28 and TRBJ2-1 gives the whole variable domain DVKVTQSSRYLVKRTGEKVFLECVQDMDHENMFWYRQDPGLGLRLIYFSYDVKMKEKGDIPEGYSVSREKKERFSLILESASTNQTSMYLCASSLNNEQFFGPGTRLTVL.

V gene TRBV5-6 combines with J gene TRBJ2-7, with TRBD1 matching over 10 bases. J was trimmed by 3 bases and V by 3 bases; bases with no gene match: 12. Germline CDR1 SGHDT, CDR2 YYEEEE. This CDR3 is 17 amino acids long. In nucleotides, the CDR3 is TGTGCCAGCAGCTCACGACCGGGACAGGGGAAAGTCTACGAGCAGTACTTC. This translates into CASSSRPGQGKVYEQYF.

The chain has TRBV5-1 and TRBJ1-2; D unresolved. V was cut by 4 bases and J by 7 bases, with 8 bases left in between. Germline V gene data show CDR1 as SGHRS and CDR2 as YFSETQ. The CDR3 is made up of 11 amino acids. Here the CDR3 DNA reads TGCGCCAGCAGCGGAACAGCTGGCTACACCTTC. The encoded protein is CASSGTAGYTF.

This rearrangement joins TRBV5-1 to TRBJ2-5; possibly TRBD1 or TRBD2 for D (5 bases each). The V end lost 0 bases, the J end lost 5 bases, and 14 bases lay between the germline ends. The germline V gene has CDR1 SGHRS and CDR2 YFSETQ. The CDR3 spans 15 residues. CDR3 sequence reads: CASSLEYGGSETQYF. The CDR3 nucleotides are TGCGCCAGCAGCTTGGAGTATGGGGGTTCGGAGACCCAGTACTTC.

The chain uses TRBV28 and TRBJ2-7, with D tentatively TRBD2 (5 bases). Germline V gives CDR1 MDHEN, CDR2 SYDVKM. The CDR3 is 14 residues long. Trimming took 7 bases from V and 7 from J, leaving 20 bases between them. Here the CDR3 DNA reads TGTGCCAGCACCCCGCGGGCTAGAGCTGAAGAGCAGTACTTC. Translation gives CASTPRARAEEQYF. Looking up the rest from reference TRBV28 and TRBJ2-7 gives the full variable domain: DVKVTQSSRYLVKRTGEKVFLECVQDMDHENMFWYRQDPGLGLRLIYFSYDVKMKEKGDIPEGYSVSREKKERFSLILESASTNQTSMYLCASTPRARAEEQYFGPGTRLTVT.

This clone was detected many times. Other DNA sequences from this sample encode an identical CDR3 as well. The chain carries TRBV5-1 and TRBJ2-1, with a tentative D call TRBD2 (5 bases). Trimming took 4 bases from V and 0 from J, leaving 11 bases between them. CDR1 SGHRS and CDR2 YFSETQ come from the germline V gene. The CDR3 runs 15 residues. The CDR3 DNA reads TGCGCCAGCAGCACGGACTCGAGCTCCTACAATGAGCAGTTCTTC. It translates to CASSTDSSSYNEQFF.

The J gene is TRBJ2-2, the V gene TRBV27; TRBD2 matches at 10 bases. The CDR3 sequence is 14 residues long. Germline CDR1 is MNHEY and CDR2 is SMNVEV (reference sequence). J was trimmed by 6 bases and V by 2 bases; bases with no gene match: 0. CDR3 nucleotides: TGTGCCAGCAGTTTAAGCGGGAGGGCCGGGGAGCTGTTTTTT. This gives the protein CASSLSGRAGELFF.

The chain combines TRBV28 with TRBJ2-3; no reliable D call. The germline CDR1 and CDR2 sequences are MDHEN and SYDVKM. The V gene lost 3 bases and the J gene lost 3 bases, with 4 bases spanning the gap. The CDR3 is 12 amino acids. This CDR3 reads CASSFRTDTQYF. In DNA, the CDR3 is TGTGCCAGCAGTTTCCGAACAGATACGCAGTATTTT.

V is TRBV5-1 and J is TRBJ2-7; TRBD2 aligns across 12 bases. The length of the CDR3 is 13 residues. V was pared by 8 bases and J by 3 bases, with 3 bases of the junction left unmatched. Per germline, CDR1 SGHRS and CDR2 YFSETQ. The CDR3 here is CASASGRGYEQYF. CDR3 DNA: TGCGCCAGTGCTAGCGGGAGGGGCTACGAGCAGTACTTC.

The chain combines TRBV6-1 with TRBJ2-1; D not resolved. The germline V and J ends were trimmed by 4 bases and 0 bases, with 13 bases remaining between them. The CDR3 consists of 16 residues. CDR1 is MNHNS and CDR2 is SASEGT in the germline V gene. CDR3 amino acids: CASSVAAYNSYNEQFF. CDR3 coding DNA: TGTGCCAGCAGTGTCGCAGCGTACAACTCCTACAATGAGCAGTTCTTC.

This clone was seen a few times. This chain links TRBV30 with TRBJ2-7, with a tentative D call TRBD1 (6 bases). The CDR3 has 11 residues. The V gene lost 3 bases and the J gene lost 7 bases, with 10 bases spanning the gap. Per the germline V gene, CDR1 is GTSNPN and CDR2 is SVGIG (reference sequence). CDR3 nucleotide sequence: TGTGCCTGGAGCAGGGGTTGGGAGCAGTACTTC. Protein product: CAWSRGWEQYF.

Turning to this clone: The likely explanation is a read error, given a far larger clone one base away. Distinct nucleotide sequences in the sample also encode this CDR3. CDR3 loop: CASSQDRFTGTTNRYNEQFF. The CDR3 DNA follows: TGCGCCAGCAGCCAGGACCGATTCACCGGGACAACCAACCGGTACAATGAGCAGTTCTTC. V usage is TRBV4-1 and J usage is TRBJ2-1; TRBD1 might be the D (6 bases). V shed 3 bases and J shed 4 bases, with 28 bases lying between them. CDR1 is MGHRA, CDR2 YSYEKL, per germline. The CDR3 has 20 amino acids.